What follows are 14 T cell receptor beta chains derived from one specimen sequenced in a study of early T cells in non-severe SARS-CoV-2 infection. TCRdb re-analysed the 5' RACE reads in MiXCR, keeping a single row per CDR3 protein. Among some 30,000 distinct CDR3 sequences, over 4.5% were seen once, and the ten largest hold about 6%. The sequenced sample was whole blood, obtained at baseline. These receptors originate from an adult who was a healthcare worker with PCR-confirmed SARS-CoV-2 infection or an uninfected control (not recorded which).

This clonotype was recorded many times. CDR3 DNA: TGTGCCAGCAGCGAAAGACAGGCGGGTTTCACAGATACGCAGTATTTT. This sequence encodes CASSERQAGFTDTQYF. The chain links TRBV5-4 to TRBJ2-3, with D perhaps TRBD1 (6 bases). CDR3 length: 16 amino acids. The germline V and J ends were trimmed by 4 bases and 2 bases, with 17 bases remaining between them. Germline CDR1 reads SGHNT; CDR2 reads YYREEE (reference sequence).

Many counts were recorded for this clonotype. The rearrangement uses TRBV30 and TRBJ1-5; D remains unclear. This CDR3 is built from 13 residues. V lost 3 bases and J 3 bases, leaving 9 bases between the germline ends. The V gene's germline CDR1 is GTSNPN and CDR2 SVGIG (reference sequence). CDR3 region: CAWSGLFNQPQHF. CDR3 coding DNA: TGTGCCTGGAGCGGGCTTTTCAATCAGCCCCAGCATTTT.

This clonotype has just a few counts. The V gene is TRBV20-1, the J gene TRBJ2-1; D is possibly TRBD1 (5 bases). The germline CDR1 and CDR2 sequences are DFQATT and SNEGSKA (reference sequence). This CDR3 comprises 12 residues. V lost 3 bases and J 7 bases, leaving 10 bases between the germline ends. The CDR3 sequence: CSARTAGNEQFF. The CDR3 DNA sequence: TGCAGTGCTAGGACGGCAGGGAATGAGCAGTTCTTC.

The genes are TRBV28 and TRBJ2-1, with D perhaps matching TRBD1 (6 bases). The CDR3 totals 13 residues. Trimming left V 10 bases short and J 5 bases short, with 15 bases between. The germline V gene encodes CDR1 MDHEN and CDR2 SYDVKM. CDR3 DNA: TGTGCCACCCTAAGGTCAGGGGACAATGAGCAGTTCTTC. Its protein is CATLRSGDNEQFF.

This clonotype has at least ten counts. V is TRBV6-5 and J is TRBJ2-7, with 9 bases lining up with TRBD1. V lost 5 bases and J lost 3; bases outside the gene matches: 5. Per the germline V gene, CDR1 is MNHEY and CDR2 is SVGAGI. The CDR3 contains 14 residues. CDR3 in amino acids: CASSPGTGHYEQYF. CDR3 coding DNA: TGTGCCAGCAGTCCCGGGACAGGGCACTACGAGCAGTACTTC.

This clonotype was recorded at least ten times. This chain links TRBV10-3 with TRBJ1-1; unclear D gene. V lost 0 bases, J lost 0 bases, and 14 bases lay in between. The CDR3 length is 17 residues. The V gene's germline CDR1 is ENHRY and CDR2 SYGVKD. The CDR3 nucleotides read TGTGCCATCAGTGAGTCGTCCCAGCTCCGGATGAACACTGAAGCTTTCTTT. This encodes CAISESSQLRMNTEAFF.

This clonotype was counted many times. This chain links TRBV6-2 or TRBV6-3 with TRBJ2-1; D is undetermined. CDR1 and CDR2 from the germline V gene are MNHEY and SVGEGT. V was clipped by 2 bases and J by 7 bases, with 9 bases between them. The CDR3 totals 13 residues. The DNA for the CDR3 is TGTGCCAGCAGTTACGGTTATCTAAATGAGCAGTTCTTC. This encodes CASSYGYLNEQFF.

This clonotype was observed a handful of times. The J gene is TRBJ2-2, the V gene TRBV7-8, with a tentative D call TRBD1 (5 bases). CDR3 length: 14 residues. V dropped 5 bases and J dropped 2 bases, with 9 bases sitting between them. Germline V gene sequence: CDR1 SGHVS, CDR2 FQNEAQ. The CDR3 DNA reads as TGTGCCAGCAGCCCAGGACAAAACACCGGGGAGCTGTTTTTT. This gives the protein CASSPGQNTGELFF.

In this sample, this clonotype turned up a few times. The rearrangement joins TRBV6-5 to TRBJ2-5; the D call may be TRBD1 or TRBD2 (5 bases each). CDR3 size: 15 residues. The V end lost 5 bases, the J end lost 5 bases, and 18 bases lay between the germline ends. From germline, CDR1 is MNHEY and CDR2 SVGAGI. CDR3 protein: CASSMGDLRRETQYF. The CDR3 region has the DNA TGTGCCAGCAGTATGGGGGACCTCCGGAGGGAGACCCAGTACTTC.

This clonotype occurred many times. The chain employs TRBV29-1 and TRBJ2-2; D call uncertain. V gave up 7 bases and J gave up 6 bases, with 15 bases separating them. The germline CDR1 and CDR2 sequences are SQVTM and ANQGSEA. The CDR3 extends over 13 amino acids. The CDR3 region has the DNA TGCAGCGCCGCGGAAGGCGCCCCCGGGGAGCTGTTTTTT. Translation gives CSAAEGAPGELFF.

By sample share, this clonotype is medium-sized. This chain connects TRBV29-1 to TRBJ2-3, with 7 bases matching TRBD2. Germline V lookup: CDR1 SQVTM, CDR2 ANQGSEA. Losses at the gene ends were 4 bases for V and 3 bases for J; bases not matched to a gene: 10. The CDR3 covers 15 residues. The CDR3 nucleotides are TGCAGCGTTGGGAATGGCGGGGGTGTGACAGATACGCAGTATTTT. Amino acids: CSVGNGGGVTDTQYF.

This clonotype was detected many times. The chain recombines TRBV29-1 with TRBJ2-1; 10 bases fit TRBD1. This CDR3 contains 14 residues. Germline loops: CDR1 SQVTM, CDR2 ANQGSEA. V shed 6 bases and J 5 bases; nucleotides not matched to a gene: 7. The DNA for the CDR3 is TGCAGCGTGCGGGACAGGGGTTGGGACAATGAGCAGTTCTTC. It translates to CSVRDRGWDNEQFF.

This clonotype has a count of ten or more. V usage is TRBV18 and J usage is TRBJ2-5, with D maybe TRBD2 (5 bases). Per germline, CDR1 KGHSH and CDR2 LQKENI. V lost 2 bases, J lost 4 bases, and 11 bases lay in between. The CDR3 extends over 14 amino acids. CDR3 protein: CASSPTRAGETQYF. The CDR3 nucleotides are TGTGCCAGCTCACCAACGAGGGCCGGAGAGACCCAGTACTTC.

There are many counts of this clonotype. The V and J genes are TRBV18 and TRBJ1-3; TRBD1 matches at 8 bases. The germline gives CDR1 KGHSH, CDR2 LQKENI. The CDR3 is 16 residues long. The junction had 6 bases not matched to a gene; V was cut back by 3 bases and J by 2 bases. The CDR3 DNA reads as TGTGCCAGCTCACCTTACGGACAGGGAACTGGAAACACCATATATTTT. Translating it yields CASSPYGQGTGNTIYF.